Many counts were recorded for the clone carrying this TCR beta chain. Its antigen remains unknown. V dropped 5 bases and J dropped 6; count of bases not matched to a gene: 8. The CDR3 has 15 amino acids. Preparation of the unsorted libraries drew on 2 million PBMCs stored at -80 C. TCRdb passed the 5' RACE reads through MiXCR, listing each CDR3 protein once. This sample has around 83,000 distinct CDR3 sequences; less than 15% occur once, and the top ten carry nearly 7%. These data originate in a study of neurological immune-mediated disorders. Study-wide results and caveats: None of the CDR3 amino acid sequences found in expanded clones was shared across subjects. This suggests that the TCR-beta repertoires were private in all groups. The study found the most TCR clonal expansion in HTLV-1-associated myelopathy and the least in multiple sclerosis, below healthy controls.

This sequence joins TRBV12-3 or TRBV12-4 and TRBJ2-7; 12 nucleotides line up with TRBD2. This TCR was sampled from a woman between 50 and 59 years old in good health. Sequenced input: PBMCs. CDR3 DNA: TGTGCCAGCAGTGGCTCACTAGCGGGAGGCTCCGAGCAGTACTTC. It is translated as CASSGSLAGGSEQYF.